One sample yielded the 2 T cell receptor beta chains listed below, sequenced in a study of T cells in tumors and immune-related adverse events. Data came from immunoSEQ multiplex PCR; TCRdb stores just in-frame clones and leaves some out. Among about 11,000 clones, under 95% were seen once, and the ten largest hold roughly 1.5%. The sequencing here drew on lymph node tissue, taken from a patient treated with anti-PD-1 therapy. The receptor source for this set is a female donor with metastatic renal cell carcinoma.

The chain uses TRBV19 and TRBJ1-6; TRBD1 aligns across 7 bases. The V gene end was trimmed by 6 bases and the J gene end by 9 bases; junction bases not matched to a gene: 5. This CDR3 has 13 amino acids. The V gene's germline CDR1 is LNHDA and CDR2 SQIVND (reference sequence). The CDR3 DNA is TGTGCCAGTAGGACACAGGGGATTTCACCCCTCCACTTT. Translating it yields CASRTQGISPLHF. Full variable domain (remainder filled in from reference TRBV19 and TRBJ1-6): DGGITQSPKYLFRKEGQNVTLSCEQNLNHDAMYWYRQDPGQGLRLIYYSQIVNDFQKGDIAEGYSVSREKKESFPLTVTSAQKNPTAFYLCASRTQGISPLHFGNGTRLTVT.

The chain combines TRBV10-2 with TRBJ2-7, with 7 bases matching TRBD1. The V segment lost 2 bases and the J segment 3 bases; nucleotides outside the gene matches: 10. The CDR3 extends over 16 amino acids. Germline CDR1 WSHSY, CDR2 SAAADI. CDR3 sequence (DNA): TGCGCCAGCAGTGAGCGGTTAGGACAGGCCTTCTACGAGCAGTACTTC. Protein: CASSERLGQAFYEQYF.